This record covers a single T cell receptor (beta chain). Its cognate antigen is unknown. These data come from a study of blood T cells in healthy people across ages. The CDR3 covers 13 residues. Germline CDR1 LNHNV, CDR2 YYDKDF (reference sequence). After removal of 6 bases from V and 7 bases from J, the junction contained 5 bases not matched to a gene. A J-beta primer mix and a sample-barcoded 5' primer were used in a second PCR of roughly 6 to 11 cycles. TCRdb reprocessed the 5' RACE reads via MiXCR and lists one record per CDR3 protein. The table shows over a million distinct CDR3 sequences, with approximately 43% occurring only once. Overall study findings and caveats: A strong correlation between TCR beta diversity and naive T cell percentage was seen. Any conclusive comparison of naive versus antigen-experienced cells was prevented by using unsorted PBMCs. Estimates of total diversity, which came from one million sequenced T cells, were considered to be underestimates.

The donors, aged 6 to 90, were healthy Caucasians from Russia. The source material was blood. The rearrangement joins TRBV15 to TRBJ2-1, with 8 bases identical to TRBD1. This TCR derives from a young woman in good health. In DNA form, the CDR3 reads TGTGCCACCAGTACAGGGGGTGCGAATGAGCAGTTCTTC. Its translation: CATSTGGANEQFF.